Below are 3 T cell receptor beta chains sequenced from a single sample in a study of Ad26.COV2.S vaccination and SARS-CoV-2 variants. Described treatment: 15 to 20 received Ad26.COV2.S at low or high dose, single or two shots; 5 received placebo; per-sample allocation not given. Material that was analyzed had been drawn on day 63 after the first vaccine or placebo injection. The table came from immunoSEQ multiplex PCR; TCRdb's copy has only in-frame clones and leaves some out. Seen here are around 340,000 clones, 88% observed once, and the top ten hold around 6.4%. The input for sequencing was peripheral blood, taken in a trial of Ad26.COV2.S vaccine versus placebo. Source of these receptors: a person between 18 and 65 years old who received the Ad26.COV2.S COVID-19 vaccine or a placebo.

This chain links TRBV5-4 with TRBJ2-7, with 8 bases lining up with TRBD1. Germline CDR1 SGHNT, CDR2 YYREEE (reference sequence). V lost 4 bases to trimming and J lost 2 bases; unmatched junction nucleotides: 5. CDR3 length equals 14 residues. CDR3 coding DNA: TGTGCCAGCAGCGGGGGGACAGGCACCTACGAGCAGTACTTC. Translation gives CASSGGTGTYEQYF.

CDR3 coding DNA: TGTGCCTGGACCATTCCGGGATGGTCCACAGATACGCAGTATTTT. It is translated as CAWTIPGWSTDTQYF. The genes are TRBV30 and TRBJ2-3, with a possible D match to TRBD2 (5 bases). Between the trimmed V and J ends, which lost 4 bases and 2 bases, there was a span of 16 bases. The CDR3 loop spans 15 amino acids. Per the germline V gene, CDR1 is GTSNPN and CDR2 is SVGIG (reference sequence).

The chain has TRBV11-2 and TRBJ2-7; D unresolved. The germline CDR1 and CDR2 sequences are SGHAT and FQNNGV. The CDR3 consists of 12 residues. Trimming removed 1 base at V and 3 bases at J, with 4 bases between. The chain's CDR3 is CASSLAVYEQYF. The DNA for the CDR3 is TGTGCCAGCAGCTTAGCGGTCTACGAGCAGTACTTC.